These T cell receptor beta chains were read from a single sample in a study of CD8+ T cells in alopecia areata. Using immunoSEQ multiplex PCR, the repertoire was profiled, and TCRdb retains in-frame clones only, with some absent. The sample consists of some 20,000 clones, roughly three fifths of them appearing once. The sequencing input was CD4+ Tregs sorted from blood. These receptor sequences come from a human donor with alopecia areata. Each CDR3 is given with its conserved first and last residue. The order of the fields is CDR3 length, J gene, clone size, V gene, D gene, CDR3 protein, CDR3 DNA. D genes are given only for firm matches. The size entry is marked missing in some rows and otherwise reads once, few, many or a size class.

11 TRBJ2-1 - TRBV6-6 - CASSYLHEQFF TGTGCCAGCAGTTACCTCCATGAGCAGTTCTTC
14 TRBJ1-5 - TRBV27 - CASSLGDNRQPQHF TGTGCCAGCAGTTTAGGGGACAACCGTCAGCCCCAGCATTTT
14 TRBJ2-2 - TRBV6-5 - CASSYGTHTGELFF TGTGCCAGCAGTTACGGGACACACACCGGGGAGCTGTTTTTT
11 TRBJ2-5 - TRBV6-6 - CASSSSMGGYF TGTGCCAGCAGTTCATCAATGGGTGGGTACTTC
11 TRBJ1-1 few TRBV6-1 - CASMVSTEAFF TGTGCCAGCATGGTCAGCACTGAAGCTTTCTTT
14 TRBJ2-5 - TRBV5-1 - CASSLEADQETQYF TGCGCCAGCAGCTTGGAGGCCGACCAAGAGACCCAGTACTTC
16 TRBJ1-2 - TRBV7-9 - CASSLARRTTNYGYTF TGTGCCAGCAGCTTAGCACGGCGGACCACGAACTATGGCTACACCTTC
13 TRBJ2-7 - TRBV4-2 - CASSRDGSYEQYF TGTGCCAGCAGCCGGGACGGATCCTACGAGCAGTACTTC
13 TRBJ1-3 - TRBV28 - CASSFGARNTIYF TGTGCCAGCAGTTTCGGGGCGAGAAACACCATATATTTT
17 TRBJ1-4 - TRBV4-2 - CASSLASGATTNEKLFF TGTGCCAGCAGCCTGGCCTCTGGGGCGACAACTAATGAAAAACTGTTTTTT
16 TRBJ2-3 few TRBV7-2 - CASSRRSGSAADTQYF TGTGCCAGCAGCCGCCGGAGCGGATCCGCAGCAGATACGCAGTATTTT
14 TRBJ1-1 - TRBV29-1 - CSVDPAGTRTEAFF TGCAGCGTTGACCCAGCAGGGACTCGCACTGAAGCTTTCTTT
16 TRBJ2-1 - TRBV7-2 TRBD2 CASRKERGNSYNEQFF TGTGCCAGCAGAAAAGAGCGGGGGAACTCCTACAATGAGCAGTTCTTC
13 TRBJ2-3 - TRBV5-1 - CASSFQQTDTQYF TGCGCCAGCAGCTTCCAGCAAACAGATACGCAGTATTTT
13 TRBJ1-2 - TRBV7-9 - CASSRGDNYGYTF TGTGCCAGCAGCCGGGGGGACAACTATGGCTACACCTTC
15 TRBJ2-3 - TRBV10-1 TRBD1 CASSEGQGTADTQYF TGCGCCAGCAGTGAGGGACAGGGGACAGCAGATACGCAGTATTTT
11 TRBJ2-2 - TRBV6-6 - CASIFTGELFF TGTGCCAGCATTTTTACCGGGGAGCTGTTTTTT
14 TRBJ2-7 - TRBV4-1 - CASSVVYGTYEQYF TGCGCCAGCAGCGTCGTGTATGGGACCTACGAGCAGTACTTC
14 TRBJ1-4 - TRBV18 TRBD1 CASSPGTGGEKLFF TGTGCCAGCTCACCCGGGACAGGGGGTGAAAAACTGTTTTTT
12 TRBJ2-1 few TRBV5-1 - CASSLRWNEQFF TGCGCCAGCAGCTTGCGTTGGAATGAGCAGTTCTTC
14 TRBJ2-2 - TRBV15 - CATSTPPGIGELFF TGTGCCACCAGCACCCCCCCAGGGATCGGGGAGCTGTTTTTT